This T cell receptor (beta chain) was captured in a study of persistence of HIV-infected CD4 T cells (dated by TCRdb to about 2020). Looking at the study overall: Suppressive ART had been received by participants for a median of roughly 8 years. Peripheral blood samples of up to 180 mL were obtained at multiple time points, with the exception of two participants, for whom leukapheresis was performed at a single time point. Anti-CD3/anti-CD28 stimulation activated a higher proportion of cells, with a lower memory fraction, than antigen stimulation. CMV- and HIV-1 Gag-responding CD4+ T cells were isolated from ART-treated individuals so that antigen-driven clonal expansion of HIV-1-infected cells could be examined. TCRbeta sequencing assessed the clonality of all cells in each sorted population, while proviral sequencing assessed the clonality of infected cells. Cross-participant TCR cluster analysis included roughly 8 participants for CMV and 6 or 7 participants for Gag. Findings and caveats that apply to the study as a whole: A correlation was observed between TCR oligoclonality and proviral oligoclonality within the same sorted populations. The study involved few individuals and tested only a limited range of antigens. Significantly lower TCRbeta richness was observed in CMV- and Gag-responding cells than in anti-CD3/anti-CD28-responding cells, and higher oligoclonality was observed in CMV-responding cells than in CD3/CD28-stimulated and Gag-responding cells. Antigen-responding cells were enriched for expanded CDR3beta sequences that were degenerate, which suggests that CD4+ responses to CMV and Gag underwent convergent selection. Bulk TCR analyses could not be restricted to the rare CMV-responding cells that actually carried HIV-1 proviruses.

The CDR3 runs 13 residues from the cysteine to the phenylalanine. The only DNA kept is the CDR3, 39 bases in frame from the first base. Trimming at the junction amounts to 7 bases on V and 5 bases on J, and the germline ends lie 11 bases apart. The immunoSEQ hsTCRB assay version 4 in survey mode was used to sequence TCRbeta repertoires from genomic DNA. For TCRbeta sequencing, genomic DNA was diluted to 10 ng/uL, and up to about 1 ug was used per sample. In the paper's pipeline: TCRbeta data analysis was done in ImmunoSeq Analyzer 3.0, and diversity was calculated on productive nucleotide rearrangements. Using the Immunarch R package, the improved Chao index served to estimate lower-bound TCR diversity and the Gini coefficient served to estimate clonality. Different nucleotide rearrangements encoding the same CDR3beta amino acid sequence were treated as distinct clonotypes. Differential abundance analysis found TCRbeta sequences that were significantly enriched in antigen-responding cells compared with anti-CD3/anti-CD28-activated cells. TCRs were clustered by predicted peptide-MHC specificity with GLIPH2, both within individual participants and across merged participant data sets. TCRdb obtained this table from immuneACCESS and retained in-frame rearrangements with V and J assigned. These tables miss some clones; where compared with another copy, unresolved V genes account for less than half of the shortfall, and the remainder is unexplained. The D gene and trimming were derived from the DNA, and the V and J assignments and clone size from that table. This sample holds tens of thousands of clones; less than 90% were observed only once. The top ten clones comprise 0.4% to 0.5% of the sample.

The treatment or condition label here, explained by the study, means: suppressive antiretroviral therapy. As a nonspecific positive control representing the CD4+ T cell repertoire, the cells were stimulated with anti-CD3/anti-CD28 magnetic beads. Responding CD4+ T cells were sorted by upregulation of both CD40 ligand and CD69. Participants were HIV-1-infected adults who started suppressive ART during chronic infection. For at least 4 years, participants had undetectable plasma HIV-1 RNA, below 50 copies/mL. To be included, participants needed a CD4+ T cell count above 400 cells/uL and a positive CMV serology. Before stimulation, PBMCs were isolated using density centrifugation and then depleted of CD8+ T cells. CD8-depleted PBMCs were stimulated for about 19 hours with anti-CD28/CD49d costimulation, CD40-blocking antibody and enfuvirtide to prevent new infections. Cell sorting was performed on a Beckman Coulter MoFlo Legacy or XDP sorter, and dead cells were excluded with propidium iodide. For samples with more than one million cells, genomic DNA was extracted with the QIAamp DNA Mini Kit, and for all other samples the Quick-DNA Microprep Kit was used.

About this clone itself: What antigen it recognizes has not been identified. No per-base quality is available; no much larger clone lies one base away.

The sequence is built from TRBV12-3 or TRBV12-4 and TRBJ2-2, with no confidently assigned D gene. Material: CD4+ T cells sorted from PBMCs after approximately 20-hour stimulation, obtained from a patient who received antiretroviral therapy. According to the study, the label for this sample's cell subset or site signals: CD40L+CD69+ CD4 T cells responding to anti-CD3/anti-CD28 beads, representing the overall repertoire. The TCR originated in an adult woman with HIV who was CMV-seropositive. The CDR3 protein: CASTEQLTGELFF. DNA sequence: TGTGCCAGCACCGAACAGCTTACCGGGGAGCTGTTTTTT.